This is a list of T cell receptor beta chains from one sample in a study of blood T cell repertoires in COVID-19. Clones were read by immunoSEQ multiplex PCR, and TCRdb kept only the in-frame ones, dropping some. The sample has 400,000 to 500,000 clones; roughly 90% are singletons. Specimen: PBMCs or T cells enriched from blood (not recorded which). These receptors were obtained from a young woman who had been exposed to COVID-19. CDR3s include the opening cysteine and the closing phenylalanine or tryptophan. A D gene is named only where the DNA matches it firmly. Where a row states a size, it is once, few, many or the class of an expanded clone; other rows omit it.

clone size,D gene,J gene,V gene,CDR3 DNA,CDR3 protein
.,TRBD1,TRBJ1-2,TRBV28,TGTGCCAGCAGACCCGGGACAGGGTCTGGCTACACCTTC,CASRPGTGSGYTF
.,.,TRBJ1-3,TRBV15,TGTGCCACCGAGATGGGAGCCTCTGGAAACACCATATATTTT,CATEMGASGNTIYF
.,TRBD2,TRBJ2-2,TRBV4-2,TGTGCCAGCAGCCAAGGTACTAGCGGGATGTATACCGGGGAGCTGTTTTTT,CASSQGTSGMYTGELFF
.,.,TRBJ1-1,TRBV7-6,TGTGCCAGCAGCCCACAGGGATTTGAAGCTTTCTTT,CASSPQGFEAFF
.,TRBD1,TRBJ1-2,TRBV25-1,TGTGCCAGCAGTGAATATAGGGGGCGCGGAGACTATGGCTACACCTTC,CASSEYRGRGDYGYTF
.,TRBD1,TRBJ1-6,TRBV6-6,TGTGCCAGTGACAGGGGGCGGGCGGATTCACCCCTCCACTTT,CASDRGRADSPLHF
once,TRBD1,TRBJ1-4,TRBV28,TGTGCCAGCAGCTATGACAGGGGCAAGAGGGAAAAACTGTTTTTT,CASSYDRGKREKLFF
.,TRBD1,TRBJ1-2,TRBV19,TGTGCCAGTAGTACGACAGGGGGAGGCTACACCTTC,CASSTTGGGYTF
few,.,TRBJ1-5,TRBV27,TGTGCCAGCAGTTTATCCCTAAATCAGCCCCAGCATTTT,CASSLSLNQPQHF
.,TRBD2,TRBJ2-7,TRBV5-4,TGTGCCAGCAGCTCCACTCTAGCGGGCCACTACGAGCAGTACTTC,CASSSTLAGHYEQYF
.,.,TRBJ2-7,TRBV27,TGTGCCAGCATAAGGGGTGGGGAGCAGTACTTC,CASIRGGEQYF
.,.,TRBJ1-2,TRBV18,TGTGCCAGCTCACCACCGACGGGGGCTAACTATGGCTACACCTTC,CASSPPTGANYGYTF
few,TRBD1,TRBJ2-7,TRBV29-1,TGCAGCGTCCTCTCTTACCGGGACAGCTCCTACGAGCAGTACTTC,CSVLSYRDSSYEQYF
.,.,TRBJ1-2,TRBV4-3,TGCGCCAGCAGCCCCACTCGGGATCCCGTTTTCTATGGCTACACCTTC,CASSPTRDPVFYGYTF
.,TRBD2,TRBJ2-1,TRBV15,TGTGCCACCAGGTGGACTAGCGGGGGGGACAATGAGCAGTTCTTC,CATRWTSGGDNEQFF
.,.,TRBJ1-2,TRBV9,TGTGCCAGCAGCGTTCAGTCCAACTATGGCTACACCTTC,CASSVQSNYGYTF
.,TRBD1,TRBJ2-2,TRBV10-3,TGTGCCATCAGCCCGGCAGGGGGCACCACCGGGGAGCTGTTTTTT,CAISPAGGTTGELFF
.,.,TRBJ2-2,TRBV27,TGTGCCAGCTATCGGACTGGGAACACCGGGGAGCTGTTTTTT,CASYRTGNTGELFF
.,TRBD1,TRBJ2-3,TRBV7-8,TGTGCCAGCAGCATGTGGACAGGCAGCACAGATACGCAGTATTTT,CASSMWTGSTDTQYF
.,.,TRBJ1-1,TRBV6-5,TGTGCCAGCAGTAAAACAGGGAGTGAAGCTTTCTTT,CASSKTGSEAFF
.,TRBD1,TRBJ1-4,TRBV5-6,TGTGCCAGCAGTAACCCGATAATTGGGACAGGGAGAGGTGAAAAACTGTTTTTT,CASSNPIIGTGRGEKLFF
.,.,TRBJ2-1,TRBV19,TGTGCCAGTAGTATTATACAGGGACCTCCCAGGGAGCAGTTCTTC,CASSIIQGPPREQFF
once,.,TRBJ2-3,TRBV18,TGTGCCAGCTCGACCTACCAGGGGGGTAGCACAGATACGCAGTATTTT,CASSTYQGGSTDTQYF
.,TRBD2,TRBJ2-1,TRBV7-8,TGTGCCAGCAGCCCTCAAAGGCGGGGGAGCTCCTACAATGAGCAGTTCTTC,CASSPQRRGSSYNEQFF
once,.,TRBJ1-2,TRBV5-8,TGTGCCAGCAGCTTGGACTCGGGATCCAACTATGGCTACACCTTC,CASSLDSGSNYGYTF
.,TRBD1,TRBJ1-2,TRBV2,TGTGCCAGCACTTCGGACAGGGCTCTATCGGGCTACACCTTC,CASTSDRALSGYTF
.,TRBD1,TRBJ2-7,TRBV5-4,TGTGCCAGCAGCTTGGGGATCCCAGGGGGCGAGCAGTACTTC,CASSLGIPGGEQYF
.,.,TRBJ2-7,TRBV6-5,TGTGCCAGTTTCCGTGACAACGCCTACGAGCAGTACTTC,CASFRDNAYEQYF
few,.,TRBJ2-1,TRBV11-2,TGTGCCAGCAGCAACAGAGCCCCCTTTCCCGAGCAGTTCTTC,CASSNRAPFPEQFF
.,.,TRBJ1-6,TRBV6-6,TGTGCCAGCAGTCGACAGTCAAGCTCCTATAATTCACCCCTCCACTTT,CASSRQSSSYNSPLHF
.,.,TRBJ2-7,TRBV11-2,TGTGCCAGCAGCTTTCCGGACTTGTACGAGCAGTACTTC,CASSFPDLYEQYF
.,TRBD2,TRBJ2-3,TRBV10-3,TGTGCCATCAGGACTAGCTGGGATGGAGATACGCAGTATTTT,CAIRTSWDGDTQYF
.,.,TRBJ1-2,TRBV19,TGTGCCAGTACCTTATCCCAGGGCCCCATCTCCTATGGCTACACCTTC,CASTLSQGPISYGYTF
once,.,TRBJ1-5,TRBV4-3,TGCGCCAGCAGCCAAGATTTCTCAGGGTATCAGCCCCAGCATTTT,CASSQDFSGYQPQHF
.,.,TRBJ1-6,TRBV5-4,TGTGCCAGCAGCCTACGACAGCTAAATAATTCACCCCTCCACTTT,CASSLRQLNNSPLHF
.,.,TRBJ1-2,TRBV7-8,TGTGCCAGCAGCTTAGGAGCTTACAGGGACTATGGCTACACCTTC,CASSLGAYRDYGYTF
.,TRBD1,TRBJ2-7,TRBV6-5,TGTGCCAGCAGTTCTCATCGGGCACAGGGGGTAGAGGAGCAGTACTTC,CASSSHRAQGVEEQYF
.,TRBD1,TRBJ2-3,TRBV24-1,TGTGCCACCAGTGACCCGGGACAGGGGAAGGATACGCAGTATTTT,CATSDPGQGKDTQYF
.,.,TRBJ2-2,TRBV12-3/TRBV12-4,TGTGCCAGCAGCCAATTGACCGGGGAGCTGTTTTTT,CASSQLTGELFF
.,.,TRBJ2-7,TRBV5-1,TGCGCCAGCAGCTTCGACGGGAGCCAGCTCGAGCAGTACTTC,CASSFDGSQLEQYF
once,TRBD1,TRBJ2-2,TRBV18,TGTGCCAGCTCACCACGGGCCGGGACAGGCCCCACCGGGGAGCTGTTTTTT,CASSPRAGTGPTGELFF
.,TRBD2,TRBJ2-7,TRBV12-5,TGTGCTAGTGGTTTGGGAGAGGGACTAGCGGGGGTAAAGCGGAACTACGAGCAGTACTTC,CASGLGEGLAGVKRNYEQYF
.,.,TRBJ2-1,TRBV24-1,TGTGCCACCTCAGAGGGCCAGGGGATCAATGAGCAGTTCTTC,CATSEGQGINEQFF
.,TRBD1,TRBJ1-2,TRBV2,TGTGCCAGCAGTAGGGACAGGGGGTCCTATGGCTACACCTTC,CASSRDRGSYGYTF
.,TRBD1,TRBJ2-7,TRBV27,TGTGCCAGCAGGACAGGGGCCGATTCCTACGAGCAGTACTTC,CASRTGADSYEQYF
once,TRBD1,TRBJ2-7,TRBV7-6,TGTGCCAGCAGCTTAACCGGGACAGGCCAATCCTACGAGCAGTACTTC,CASSLTGTGQSYEQYF
.,TRBD1,TRBJ2-1,TRBV7-9,TGTGCCAGCGAGGGGCCTGGACAGGGGGGCAATGAGCAGTTCTTC,CASEGPGQGGNEQFF
.,TRBD1,TRBJ1-4,TRBV2,TGTGCCAGCAGCGAACAGGGGGTACGTGAAAAACTGTTTTTT,CASSEQGVREKLFF